This TCR beta chain derives from a study of blood T cell repertoires in COVID-19. Patients of the Seattle cohort, enrolled during active infection, were followed longitudinally. CDR1 is SGHVS and CDR2 is FQNEAQ in the germline V gene. This CDR3 has 15 amino acids. Trimming cost V 5 bases and J 3 bases; bases outside gene matches: 6. This clone was observed a handful of times. Clones were sequenced by immunoSEQ multiplex PCR, and TCRdb holds only the in-frame ones, with some missing. The top ten clones hold 1.5% to 2% of a sample with 300,000 to 400,000 clones, more than 70% of them seen once. The chain is built from TRBV7-8 and TRBJ2-5; 10 nucleotides line up with TRBD1. The receptor comes from a young woman with COVID-19, enrolled during active disease. The sequenced material came from peripheral blood. In DNA, the CDR3 is TGTGCCAGCAGCCTATTGGGGACAGGGGAAGAGACCCAGTACTTC. Translated: CASSLLGTGEETQYF.